Detailed here is one TCR beta chain. The data are from a study of blood T cell repertoires in COVID-19. Background on the study: Spain, Italy and the United States supplied samples that represented acute and convalescent COVID-19. T cells, B-cell-depleted T cells, or PBMCs provided the cDNA or gDNA that served as material.

The CDR3 sequence is 15 residues long. CDR1 and CDR2 (germline): LNHDA, SQIVND (reference sequence). J gave up 9 bases and V 3 bases, and 8 bases lay outside the gene matches. Authors' processing steps: Estimates of nucleated cell counts were drawn from the amplification of reference gene primers. Produced via immunoSEQ multiplex PCR; TCRdb's table is partial and in-frame only. Clonal size and the V and J genes are those of that table, whereas D and trimming came from the DNA. The sample carries a few hundred thousand clones, roughly 86% recorded once. This chain links TRBV19 with TRBJ1-4; 9 positions agree with TRBD1. The TCR was taken from a human donor with acute or convalescent COVID-19. The donor label of this sample is uncertain. Sequencing was carried out using peripheral blood. CDR3 sequence reads: CASSISGTGSKKLFF. CDR3 bases: TGTGCCAGTAGTATCTCCGGGACAGGGTCGAAAAAACTGTTTTTT. Variable domain in full (rest from reference TRBV19 and TRBJ1-4): DGGITQSPKYLFRKEGQNVTLSCEQNLNHDAMYWYRQDPGQGLRLIYYSQIVNDFQKGDIAEGYSVSREKKESFPLTVTSAQKNPTAFYLCASSISGTGSKKLFFGSGTQLSVL.